Included here is one TCR beta chain sequence, with context. V lost 0 bases, J lost 2 bases, and 10 bases lay in between. The CDR3 has 15 residues. CDR1 is SEHNR, CDR2 FQNEAQ, per germline (reference sequence). This record comes from a study of STAT5B mutations in CD4+ large granular lymphocyte leukemia. Method: immunoSEQ multiplex PCR; TCRdb's copy keeps in-frame clones and lacks some. The data show fewer than 40,000 clones, around 66% seen once. The chain employs TRBV7-9 and TRBJ1-2, with no clear D. The sequence came from a human donor in good health. The sample consisted of CD4+ T cells from blood buffy coats. This chain's CDR3 is CASSLASPVNYGYTF. The CDR3 coding sequence is TGTGCCAGCAGCTTAGCGTCCCCAGTAAACTATGGCTACACCTTC.